This passage covers 32 T cell receptor beta chains from one sample sequenced in a study of shared clonotypes between healthy human individuals. Clones were sequenced by immunoSEQ multiplex PCR, and TCRdb holds only the in-frame ones, with some missing. The sample consists of about 730,000 clones, over 60% of them appearing once. The specimen was memory CD4+ T cells sorted from blood. The subset: CD45RA-negative fraction. The origin of the receptors is a woman aged 25-40 years in good health.

The table lists this clone with a few counts. The gene calls are TRBV10-3 and TRBJ2-1, with a tentative D call TRBD2 (5 bases). With 4 bases removed from V and 10 bases from J, the gap between germline ends came to 11 bases. CDR3 length equals 12 residues. Germline V gene data show CDR1 as ENHRY and CDR2 as SYGVKD. CDR3 protein: CAISAAGREQFF. CDR3 nucleotide sequence: TGTGCCATCAGTGCCGCGGGTAGGGAGCAGTTCTTC.

This clone was seen only a few times. Other nucleotide sequences from this sample produce the same CDR3. The chain uses TRBV7-9 and TRBJ1-1; D gene ambiguous. Germline V CDR1 and CDR2: SEHNR, FQNEAQ (reference sequence). The CDR3 is made up of 13 amino acids. The ends were cut back, 0 bases at V and 1 base at J, with 3 bases in the middle. The CDR3 DNA reads as TGTGCCAGCAGCTTAGCAGGGAACACTGAAGCTTTCTTT. Translation gives CASSLAGNTEAFF.

The chain couples TRBV7-8 to TRBJ2-6; the D is unclear. The V gene's germline CDR1 is SGHVS and CDR2 FQNEAQ. The CDR3 sequence is 16 residues long. Between the trimmed V and J ends, which lost 3 bases and 0 bases, there was a span of 9 bases. CDR3 in amino acids: CASSLSRNSGANVLTF. CDR3 coding DNA: TGTGCCAGCAGCTTGTCCAGGAACTCTGGGGCCAACGTCCTGACTTTC.

The chain combines TRBV5-4 with TRBJ2-1; 8 bases line up with TRBD1. Germline CDR1 reads SGHNT; CDR2 reads YYREEE (reference sequence). Losses at the gene ends were 0 bases for V and 5 bases for J; bases not matched to a gene: 4. The CDR3 has 15 amino acids. CDR3 protein: CASSLDRGKNNEQFF. CDR3 in DNA: TGTGCCAGCAGCTTGGACAGGGGGAAGAACAATGAGCAGTTCTTC.

The genes are TRBV6-1 and TRBJ1-2; the D is unclear. Trimming took 2 bases from V and 2 from J, leaving 12 bases between them. CDR3 length: 15 amino acids. Germline V gene data show CDR1 as MNHNS and CDR2 as SASEGT. CDR3 nucleotide sequence: TGTGCCAGCAGTGAAATGGCGGCGGTGAACTATGGCTACACCTTC. This translates into CASSEMAAVNYGYTF.

This sequence joins TRBV11-3 and TRBJ2-2, with unresolved D. CDR3 length: 13 residues. Between the trimmed V and J ends, which lost 4 bases and 3 bases, there was a span of 6 bases. Germline CDR1 and CDR2: SGHNT and YENEEA. The chain's CDR3 is CASSSLDTGELFF. CDR3 coding DNA: TGTGCCAGCAGCTCCTTGGACACCGGGGAGCTGTTTTTT.

V gene TRBV2 combines with J gene TRBJ2-3, with D maybe TRBD2 (5 bases). The CDR3 extends over 14 amino acids. Looked up from germline, CDR1 is SNHLY and CDR2 is FYNNEI. V dropped 9 bases and J dropped 0 bases, with 13 bases sitting between them. The CDR3 reads CASASGISTDTQYF. The CDR3 region has the DNA TGTGCCAGTGCCAGCGGTATCAGCACAGATACGCAGTATTTT.

Concerning this clone: At the DNA level, this CDR3 is encoded by other sequences in the same sample as well. The chain couples TRBV5-1 to TRBJ1-1; TRBD1 aligns across 7 bases. CDR1 and CDR2 (germline): SGHRS, YFSETQ. The V segment lost 3 bases and the J segment 4 bases; nucleotides outside the gene matches: 3. The CDR3 length is 13 residues. The CDR3 bases are TGCGCCAGCAGCTCCGGACAGGTCACTGAAGCTTTCTTT. Its protein product is CASSSGQVTEAFF.

This clone was counted a single time. This CDR3 is CASSVETSTDTQYF. CDR3 DNA: TGTGCCAGCAGCGTAGAGACTAGCACAGATACGCAGTATTTT. V usage is TRBV9 and J usage is TRBJ2-3; no clear D gene. Germline V gene lookup returns CDR1 SGDLS and CDR2 YYNGEE. V was shortened by 0 bases and J by 0 bases, with 5 bases between the two germline ends. The CDR3 consists of 14 residues.

The CDR3 region is CASLKTDRGQNEQFF. The CDR3 bases are TGTGCCAGCCTCAAAACAGACAGGGGGCAGAATGAGCAGTTCTTC. V gene TRBV27 combines with J gene TRBJ2-1; 10 bases are shared with TRBD1. CDR3 size: 15 residues. The germline CDR1 and CDR2 sequences are MNHEY and SMNVEV (reference sequence). The J segment lost 7 bases and the V segment lost 8 bases, leaving 11 bases of the junction unmatched.

V gene TRBV7-3 combines with J gene TRBJ2-1; D perhaps matches TRBD1 (6 bases). Trimming pared 2 bases from V and 8 bases from J, leaving 10 bases between. CDR1 is SGHTA, CDR2 FQGTGA, per germline. The CDR3 loop spans 13 amino acids. The CDR3 DNA is TGTGCCAGCAGCTTAGACGGGACACATGAGCAGTTCTTC. Translation gives CASSLDGTHEQFF.

This clone was counted between two and nine times. V gene TRBV5-4 combines with J gene TRBJ2-2; perhaps TRBD1 as D (5 bases). Germline CDR1 reads SGHNT; CDR2 reads YYREEE (reference sequence). CDR3 length equals 15 residues. The germline V and J ends were trimmed by 0 bases and 5 bases, with 11 bases remaining between them. The CDR3 loop reads CASSLAIGVTGELFF. The CDR3 DNA is TGTGCCAGCAGCTTGGCCATAGGGGTGACCGGGGAGCTGTTTTTT.

The chain combines TRBV5-1 with TRBJ2-2; D unresolved. V lost 6 bases, J lost 5 bases, and 11 bases lay in between. Germline V gene data show CDR1 as SGHRS and CDR2 as YFSETQ. The length of the CDR3 is 13 residues. The CDR3 loop is CASKWVLTGELFF. In DNA, the CDR3 is TGCGCCAGCAAGTGGGTTTTGACCGGGGAGCTGTTTTTT.

This clone was seen only a few times. The chain links TRBV7-3 to TRBJ2-5; 8 bases are a match to TRBD1. The J segment lost 3 bases and the V segment lost 5 bases, leaving 2 bases of the junction unmatched. The CDR3 contains 13 residues. Germline V gene lookup returns CDR1 SGHTA and CDR2 FQGTGA. The CDR3 sequence is CASSQGAEETQYF. The CDR3 nucleotides read TGTGCCAGCAGCCAGGGGGCAGAAGAGACCCAGTACTTC.

This clone was seen more than once but under ten times. The gene calls are TRBV27 and TRBJ2-7; TRBD2 agrees at 8 bases. V gave up 0 bases and J gave up 2 bases; unmatched junction bases: 6. Germline V gene lookup returns CDR1 MNHEY and CDR2 SMNVEV (reference sequence). The CDR3 totals 16 residues. This chain's CDR3 is CASSLSGVAGTYEQYF. In DNA, the CDR3 is TGTGCCAGCAGTTTATCGGGGGTAGCGGGAACCTACGAGCAGTACTTC.

Note on this clone: Other nucleotide sequences from this sample produce the same CDR3. The rearrangement uses TRBV4-1 and TRBJ2-2; the D gene is possibly TRBD2 (6 bases). The CDR3 runs to 14 residues. Trimming cost V 4 bases and J 5 bases, with 11 bases left between them. Germline CDR1 is MGHRA and CDR2 is YSYEKL. The CDR3 nucleotides read TGCGCCAGCAGCCCCGGAGGGGATACCGGGGAGCTGTTTTTT. Protein product: CASSPGGDTGELFF.

V is TRBV10-1 and J is TRBJ2-2; TRBD2 agrees at 12 bases. The V segment lost 6 bases and the J segment 5 bases; nucleotides outside the gene matches: 13. Germline CDR1 and CDR2: WNHNN and SYGVQD (reference sequence). This CDR3 comprises 18 residues. The CDR3 reads CASSAYGLAGFGTGELFF. For the CDR3, the DNA is TGCGCCAGCAGCGCTTACGGACTAGCGGGATTTGGTACCGGGGAGCTGTTTTTT.

For the CDR3, the DNA is TGCGCCAGCAGCTTGTCACCGGGGAATGAGCAGTTCTTC. This codes for CASSLSPGNEQFF. The chain uses TRBV5-1 and TRBJ2-1, with TRBD2 as a possible D gene (5 bases). The CDR3 extends over 13 amino acids. Germline CDR1 is SGHRS and CDR2 is YFSETQ. The V and J ends lost 1 base and 7 bases respectively, with 9 bases between them.

The chain couples TRBV27 to TRBJ2-1, with 10 bases that match TRBD2. The CDR3 sequence is 15 residues long. Germline CDR1 is MNHEY and CDR2 is SMNVEV (reference sequence). V shed 4 bases and J 12 bases; nucleotides not matched to a gene: 12. CDR3 nucleotide sequence: TGTGCCAGCAGTTCATCAGCGGGGGGGGATCTTGGGCAGTTCTTC. Residues: CASSSSAGGDLGQFF.

This clone appeared once. It is likely a read error: a sequence one base away is far more abundant. This sequence joins TRBV11-3 and TRBJ2-6, with 11 bases aligning to TRBD2. CDR1 and CDR2 from the germline V gene are SGHNT and YENEEA. V lost 5 bases and J lost 0; bases outside the gene matches: 3. The CDR3 covers 17 residues. CDR3 protein: CASSPTSGDSGANVLTF. CDR3 coding DNA: TGTGCCAGCAGCCCGACTAGCGGGGACTCTGGGGCCAACGTCCTGACTTTC.

V gene TRBV7-2 combines with J gene TRBJ2-7, with D uncertain. Germline CDR1 reads SGHTA; CDR2 reads FQGNSA. The CDR3 runs to 14 residues. V lost 0 bases and J 2 bases, leaving 8 bases between the germline ends. In DNA, the CDR3 is TGTGCCAGCAGCTTAGCGGGAACACCCTACGAGCAGTACTTC. The encoded protein is CASSLAGTPYEQYF. The variable domain in full, completed from reference TRBV7-2 and TRBJ2-7, reads GAGVSQSPSNKVTEKGKDVELRCDPISGHTALYWYRQSLGQGLEFLIYFQGNSAPDKSGLPSDRFSAERTGGSVSTLTIQRTQQEDSAVYLCASSLAGTPYEQYFGPGTRLTVT.

This clone occurred many times. Other DNA sequences in this specimen translate into the identical CDR3. The J gene is TRBJ2-2, the V gene TRBV6-1, with a weak D call TRBD2 (6 bases). Germline V lookup: CDR1 MNHNS, CDR2 SASEGT. The CDR3 length is 14 residues. Trimming cost V 4 bases and J 0 bases, with 6 bases left between them. The CDR3 DNA reads as TGTGCCAGCAGTGGACTAGCGAACACCGGGGAGCTGTTTTTT. As protein: CASSGLANTGELFF.

This clone was picked up one time. The chain has TRBV28 and TRBJ2-1; 9 nucleotides match TRBD2. V dropped 1 base and J dropped 9; count of bases not matched to a gene: 7. CDR1 MDHEN and CDR2 SYDVKM come from the germline V gene. The CDR3 totals 15 residues. The CDR3 region is CASSLSVAGVSEQFF. The DNA of the CDR3 is TGTGCCAGCAGTTTATCGGTAGCGGGAGTTTCTGAGCAGTTCTTC.

V is TRBV29-1 and J is TRBJ2-7; maybe TRBD1 (7 bases). Per germline, CDR1 SQVTM and CDR2 ANQGSEA. The CDR3 consists of 13 residues. V was shortened by 4 bases and J by 1 base, with 11 bases between the two germline ends. CDR3 nucleotide sequence: TGCAGCGTTGTGGCGGGACAGTCCTACGAGCAGTACTTC. It yields the protein CSVVAGQSYEQYF.

The V and J genes are TRBV6-4 and TRBJ2-3; 13 nucleotides agree with TRBD2. Losses at the gene ends were 10 bases for V and 5 bases for J; bases not matched to a gene: 15. Germline V gene lookup returns CDR1 MRHNA and CDR2 SNTAGT. This CDR3 comprises 17 residues. Here the CDR3 reads CAIPTSGRAPGGDTQYF. CDR3 sequence (DNA): TGTGCCATCCCAACTAGCGGGAGGGCCCCGGGGGGAGATACGCAGTATTTT.

V gene TRBV5-6 combines with J gene TRBJ2-5; 7 bases match TRBD2. The germline gives CDR1 SGHDT, CDR2 YYEEEE. V was clipped by 4 bases and J by 2 bases; unmatched bases: 11. The CDR3 spans 16 residues. CDR3 bases: TGTGCCAGCAGCCCACCAGCGGGGAGAGGGCAAGAGACCCAGTACTTC. Translation gives CASSPPAGRGQETQYF. Combining the CDR3 with reference TRBV5-6 and TRBJ2-5 gives the whole variable domain DAGVTQSPTHLIKTRGQQVTLRCSPKSGHDTVSWYQQALGQGPQFIFQYYEEEERQRGNFPDRFSGHQFPNYSSELNVNALLLGDSALYLCASSPPAGRGQETQYFGPGTRLLVL.

J is TRBJ2-3 and V is TRBV30, with D possibly matching TRBD1 (5 bases). The CDR3 is 12 amino acids. Trimming took 5 bases from V and 2 from J, leaving 8 bases between them. Germline assignment: CDR1 GTSNPN and CDR2 SVGIG (reference sequence). CDR3 residues: CAWEGATDTQYF. The DNA for the CDR3 is TGTGCCTGGGAAGGGGCCACAGATACGCAGTATTTT.

The genes are TRBV2 and TRBJ2-7; D may be TRBD1 (6 bases). Trimming pared 2 bases from V and 0 bases from J, leaving 14 bases between. There are 16 residues in the CDR3. Germline V CDR1 and CDR2: SNHLY, FYNNEI. The CDR3 here is CASSEQGIEVSYEQYF. The DNA of the CDR3 is TGTGCCAGCAGTGAACAGGGGATTGAGGTCTCCTACGAGCAGTACTTC.

This clone has just one count. CDR3 DNA: TGTGCCAGCAGCCAATACACGGGAGCTGCGGGGGAAGAGACCCAGTACTTC. This sequence encodes CASSQYTGAAGEETQYF. The chain recombines TRBV4-2 with TRBJ2-5, with 7 bases matching TRBD2. This CDR3 has 17 amino acids. V gave up 2 bases and J gave up 3 bases; unmatched junction bases: 12. Germline V gives CDR1 LGHNA, CDR2 YNFKEQ.

The genes are TRBV11-2 and TRBJ2-1, with 7 bases identical to TRBD1. The CDR3 consists of 17 residues. V was pared by 5 bases and J by 9 bases, with 19 bases of the junction left unmatched. Germline lookup yields CDR1 SGHAT and CDR2 FQNNGV. The CDR3 region has the DNA TGTGCCAGCAGCACAATCAGGGACAGTTTAGAGCCTTTTGAGCAGTTCTTC. Translating gives CASSTIRDSLEPFEQFF. The variable domain in full, with the rest retrieved from reference TRBV11-2 and TRBJ2-1, is EAGVAQSPRYKIIEKRQSVAFWCNPISGHATLYWYQQILGQGPKLLIQFQNNGVVDDSQLPKDRFSAERLKGVDSTLKIQPAKLEDSAVYLCASSTIRDSLEPFEQFFGPGTRLTVL.

Remarks on this clone: This specimen includes other DNA sequences encoding the same CDR3. DNA for the CDR3: TGTGCCAGCTCACCAACAGCCAACACTGAAGCTTTCTTT. Translation: CASSPTANTEAFF. The chain combines TRBV18 with TRBJ1-1, with D uncertain. This CDR3 region has 13 residues. Trimming removed 2 bases at V and 2 bases at J, with 6 bases between. The germline gives CDR1 KGHSH, CDR2 LQKENI.

This clone was seen once. This sequence joins TRBV10-1 and TRBJ2-1; TRBD2 matches 11 bases. CDR1 is WNHNN, CDR2 SYGVQD, per germline (reference sequence). This CDR3 has 16 amino acids. V shed 4 bases, J shed 4 bases, and the junction held 6 bases outside the gene matches. The CDR3 protein is CASSGGGTSGYNEQFF. Here the CDR3 DNA reads TGCGCCAGCAGTGGAGGAGGGACTAGCGGATACAATGAGCAGTTCTTC.